This T cell receptor beta chain was captured in a study of sequential checkpoint blockade in melanoma. Treatment denoted: randomized to nivolumab then ipilimumab (arm A) or the reverse (arm B). Germline CDR1 and CDR2: SGDLS and YYNGEE. This CDR3 comprises 16 residues. V shed 3 bases and J 1 base; nucleotides not matched to a gene: 7. TCRdb's table, derived via immunoSEQ multiplex PCR, lists solely in-frame clones and lacks some. The sample lists about 10,000 clones; roughly 75% were seen once. The source is a human donor with melanoma. The chain employs TRBV9 and TRBJ2-1, with 7 bases identical to TRBD2. The source was CD8+ T cells sorted from blood (inferred from file names), collected from a patient given nivolumab and ipilimumab in sequence. The CDR3 protein is CASSGSSGVSYNEQFF. The DNA for the CDR3 is TGTGCCAGCAGCGGATCTAGCGGAGTTTCCTACAATGAGCAGTTCTTC.